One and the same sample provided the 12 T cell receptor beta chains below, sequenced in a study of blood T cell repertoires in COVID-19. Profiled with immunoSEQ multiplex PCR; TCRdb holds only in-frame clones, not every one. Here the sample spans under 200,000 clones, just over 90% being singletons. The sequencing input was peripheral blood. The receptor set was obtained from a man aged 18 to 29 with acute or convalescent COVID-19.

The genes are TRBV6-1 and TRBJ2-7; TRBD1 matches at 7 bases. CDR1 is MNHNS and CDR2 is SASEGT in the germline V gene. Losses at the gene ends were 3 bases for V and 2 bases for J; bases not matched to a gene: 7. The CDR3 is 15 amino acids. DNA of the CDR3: TGTGCCAGCAGTGATATTGGGACAGAACCCTACGAGCAGTACTTC. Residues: CASSDIGTEPYEQYF.

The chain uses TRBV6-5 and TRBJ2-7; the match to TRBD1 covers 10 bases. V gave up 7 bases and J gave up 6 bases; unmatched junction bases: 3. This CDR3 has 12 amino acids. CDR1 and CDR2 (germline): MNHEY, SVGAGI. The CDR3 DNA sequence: TGTGCCAGCAACCGGGACAGGGGCGAGCAGTACTTC. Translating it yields CASNRDRGEQYF.

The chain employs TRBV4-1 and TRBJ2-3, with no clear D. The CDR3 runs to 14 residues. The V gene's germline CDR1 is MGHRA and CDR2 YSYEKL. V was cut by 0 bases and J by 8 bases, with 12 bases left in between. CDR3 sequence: CASSQDLGQFTQYF. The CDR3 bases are TGCGCCAGCAGCCAAGATCTTGGGCAGTTTACGCAGTATTTT.

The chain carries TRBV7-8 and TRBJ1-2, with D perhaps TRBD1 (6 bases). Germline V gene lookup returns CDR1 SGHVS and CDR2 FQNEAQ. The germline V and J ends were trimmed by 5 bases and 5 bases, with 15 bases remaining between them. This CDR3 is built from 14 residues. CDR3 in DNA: TGTGCCAGCAGCATAACAAGGACAGCTTATGGCTACACCTTC. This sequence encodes CASSITRTAYGYTF.

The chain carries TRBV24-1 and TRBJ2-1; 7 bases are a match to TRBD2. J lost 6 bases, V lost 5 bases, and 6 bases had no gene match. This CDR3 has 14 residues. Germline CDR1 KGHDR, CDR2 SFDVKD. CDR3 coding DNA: TGTGCCACCAGTGGACCGGGAGGTGGCAATGAGCAGTTCTTC. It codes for CATSGPGGGNEQFF.

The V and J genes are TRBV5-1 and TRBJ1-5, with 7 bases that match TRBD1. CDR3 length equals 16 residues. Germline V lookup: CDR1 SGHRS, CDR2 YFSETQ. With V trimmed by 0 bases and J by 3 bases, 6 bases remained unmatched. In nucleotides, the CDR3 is TGCGCCAGCAGCTTGGATGGGGGACAGTACAATCAGCCCCAGCATTTT. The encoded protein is CASSLDGGQYNQPQHF.

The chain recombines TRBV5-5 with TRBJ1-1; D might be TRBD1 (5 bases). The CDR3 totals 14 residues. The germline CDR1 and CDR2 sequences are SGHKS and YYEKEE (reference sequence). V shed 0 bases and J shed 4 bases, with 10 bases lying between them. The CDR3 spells CASSLVGPSTEAFF. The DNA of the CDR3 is TGTGCCAGCAGCTTGGTGGGGCCAAGCACTGAAGCTTTCTTT.

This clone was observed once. CDR3 amino acids: CASIPHTSGTSTPTNYGYTF. The CDR3 DNA reads TGTGCCAGCATCCCCCACACGTCGGGGACATCCACCCCAACTAACTATGGCTACACCTTC. The rearrangement uses TRBV11-3 and TRBJ1-2, with a tentative D call TRBD1 (6 bases). The V end lost 7 bases, the J end lost 0 bases, and 30 bases lay between the germline ends. The CDR3 totals 20 residues. Germline CDR1 is SGHNT and CDR2 is YENEEA.

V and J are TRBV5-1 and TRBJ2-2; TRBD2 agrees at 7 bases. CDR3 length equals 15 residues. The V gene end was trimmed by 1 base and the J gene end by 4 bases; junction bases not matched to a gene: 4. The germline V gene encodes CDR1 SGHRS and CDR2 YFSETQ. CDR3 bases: TGCGCCAGCAGCTTGATAACGGGGGGCACCGGGGAGCTGTTTTTT. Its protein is CASSLITGGTGELFF.

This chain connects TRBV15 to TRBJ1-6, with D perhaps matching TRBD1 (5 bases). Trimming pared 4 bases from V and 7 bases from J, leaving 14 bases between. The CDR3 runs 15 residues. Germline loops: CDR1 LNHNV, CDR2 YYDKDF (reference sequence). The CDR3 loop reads CATSIPGLTNSPLHF. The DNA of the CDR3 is TGTGCCACCAGCATCCCGGGACTCACAAATTCACCCCTCCACTTT.

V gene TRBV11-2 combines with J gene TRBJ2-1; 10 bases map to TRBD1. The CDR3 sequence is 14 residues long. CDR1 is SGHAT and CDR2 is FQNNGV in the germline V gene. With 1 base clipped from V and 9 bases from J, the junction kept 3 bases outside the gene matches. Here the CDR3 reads CASSLGTGGREQFF. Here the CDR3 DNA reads TGTGCCAGCAGCTTAGGGACAGGGGGTCGTGAGCAGTTCTTC.

In DNA, the CDR3 is TGTGCCAGCAACTCAGGGGGCGCGACGAACACTGAAGCTTTCTTT. Translating gives CASNSGGATNTEAFF. The rearrangement uses TRBV5-4 and TRBJ1-1, with 8 bases fitting TRBD1. The germline V gene encodes CDR1 SGHNT and CDR2 YYREEE (reference sequence). The CDR3 extends over 15 amino acids. Trimming cost V 6 bases and J 1 base; bases outside gene matches: 8.